Sequencing of this TCR beta chain was carried out in a study of beta chain features in type 1 diabetes. Study context: There were 90 million to 110 million sorted cells examined across all samples. Overall study findings and caveats: TCRB CDR3s from Type 1 diabetes patients were moderately but significantly shorter in all four CD4+ subsets.

Remarks on this clone: The antigen is not known.

Every isolated RNA sample was fully reverse transcribed, so sequencing captured expressed TCRB transcripts. Here immunoSEQ multiplex PCR was the method, and the copy in TCRdb shows in-frame clones only, minus some. The sample lists some 220,000 clones, around 9.9% seen once, with 1% to 1.5% in the top ten. Sequencing was done on a sample of central memory CD4+ T cells from blood. This clonotype was obtained from a man aged 18 to 35 in good health.

CDR3 residues: CASSSLTHPYEQYF. In nucleotides, the CDR3 is TGTGCCAGCAGCTCCCTAACCCACCCCTACGAGCAGTACTTC. This sequence joins TRBV11-2 and TRBJ2-7; no definite D call. Trimming cost V 4 bases and J 2 bases, with 12 bases left between them. The germline V gene encodes CDR1 SGHAT and CDR2 FQNNGV. The CDR3 is made up of 14 amino acids. Supplemented by reference TRBV11-2 and TRBJ2-7, the full variable domain reads EAGVAQSPRYKIIEKRQSVAFWCNPISGHATLYWYQQILGQGPKLLIQFQNNGVVDDSQLPKDRFSAERLKGVDSTLKIQPAKLEDSAVYLCASSSLTHPYEQYFGPGTRLTVT.